This T cell receptor (beta chain) was identified during a study of T cell responses to AZD1222 COVID-19 vaccine. V was shortened by 4 bases and J by 0 bases, with 5 bases between the two germline ends. Germline lookup yields CDR1 MRHNA and CDR2 SNTAGT. The CDR3 covers 13 residues. This clone has only a few counts. TCRdb's table, derived via immunoSEQ multiplex PCR, lists solely in-frame clones and lacks some. The profile shows about 130,000 clones, 70% to 90% of them singletons. The sample was peripheral blood, taken on day 0 of AZD1222 vaccination. The V and J genes are TRBV6-4 and TRBJ2-3; D gene uncertain. The source of this sequence is an adult in good health. The CDR3 reads CASSVRSTDTQYF. Written as DNA, the CDR3 is TGTGCCAGCAGTGTACGCAGCACAGATACGCAGTATTTT.